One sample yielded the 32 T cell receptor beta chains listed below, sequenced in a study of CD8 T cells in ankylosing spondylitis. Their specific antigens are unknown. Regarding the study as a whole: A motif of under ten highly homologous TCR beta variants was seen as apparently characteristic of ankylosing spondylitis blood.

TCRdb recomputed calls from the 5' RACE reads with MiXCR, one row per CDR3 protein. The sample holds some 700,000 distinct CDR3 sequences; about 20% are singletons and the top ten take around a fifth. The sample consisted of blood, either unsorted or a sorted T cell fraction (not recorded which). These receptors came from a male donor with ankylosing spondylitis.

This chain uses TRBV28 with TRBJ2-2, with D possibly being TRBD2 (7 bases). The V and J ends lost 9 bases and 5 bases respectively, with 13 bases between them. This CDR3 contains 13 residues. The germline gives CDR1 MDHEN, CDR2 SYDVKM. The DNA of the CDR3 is TGTGCCAGTATCGGGGGGCAGACCGGGGAGCTGTTTTTT. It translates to CASIGGQTGELFF.

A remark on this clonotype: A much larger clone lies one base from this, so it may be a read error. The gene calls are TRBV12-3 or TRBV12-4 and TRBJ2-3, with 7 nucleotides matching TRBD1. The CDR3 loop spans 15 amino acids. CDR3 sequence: CASPPGQKSTDTHYF. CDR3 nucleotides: TGTGCCAGCCCCCCGGGACAGAAATCTACAGATACGCACTATTTT.

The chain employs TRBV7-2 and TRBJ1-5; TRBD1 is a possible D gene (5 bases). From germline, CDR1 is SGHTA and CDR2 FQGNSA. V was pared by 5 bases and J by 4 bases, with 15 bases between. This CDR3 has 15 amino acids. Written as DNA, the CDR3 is TGTGCCAGCAGCCCGGAGGGGATTAGGAATCAGCCCCAGCATTTT. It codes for CASSPEGIRNQPQHF.

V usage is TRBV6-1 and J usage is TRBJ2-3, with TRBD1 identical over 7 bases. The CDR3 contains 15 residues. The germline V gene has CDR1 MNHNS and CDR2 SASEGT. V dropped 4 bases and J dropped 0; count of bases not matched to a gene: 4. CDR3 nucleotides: TGTGCCAGCAGTGCCCGGGACAGTAGCACAGATACGCAGTATTTT. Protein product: CASSARDSSTDTQYF.

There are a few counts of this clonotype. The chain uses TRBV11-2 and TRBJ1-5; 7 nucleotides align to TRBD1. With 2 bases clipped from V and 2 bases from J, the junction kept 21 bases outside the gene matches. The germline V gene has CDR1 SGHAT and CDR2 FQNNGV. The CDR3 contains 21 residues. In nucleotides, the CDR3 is TGTGCCAGCAGCTTACATTTGATACAGGGGACGGCAAACGGAGGCAATCAGCCCCAGCATTTT. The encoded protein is CASSLHLIQGTANGGNQPQHF.

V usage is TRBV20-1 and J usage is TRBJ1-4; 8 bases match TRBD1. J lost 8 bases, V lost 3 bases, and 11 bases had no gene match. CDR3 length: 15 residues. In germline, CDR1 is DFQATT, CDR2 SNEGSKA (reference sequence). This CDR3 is CSASQRTGSPEKLFF. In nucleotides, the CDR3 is TGCAGTGCTAGCCAACGGACAGGGTCTCCCGAAAAACTGTTTTTT.

This CDR3 reads CASSYAEDSYNEQFF. CDR3 bases: TGTGCCAGCAGTTACGCCGAGGACAGCTACAATGAGCAGTTCTTC. The chain uses TRBV6-2 or TRBV6-3 and TRBJ2-1; D is perhaps TRBD1 (6 bases). From germline, CDR1 is MNHEY and CDR2 SVGEGT. CDR3 size: 15 residues. Trimming left V 2 bases short and J 3 bases short, with 11 bases between.

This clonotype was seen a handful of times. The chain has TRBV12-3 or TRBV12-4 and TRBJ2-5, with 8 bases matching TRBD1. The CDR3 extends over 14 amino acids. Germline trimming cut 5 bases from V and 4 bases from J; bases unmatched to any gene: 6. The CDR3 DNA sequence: TGTGCCAGCAGTCAGACAGGGGCGAGAGAGACCCAGTACTTC. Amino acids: CASSQTGARETQYF.

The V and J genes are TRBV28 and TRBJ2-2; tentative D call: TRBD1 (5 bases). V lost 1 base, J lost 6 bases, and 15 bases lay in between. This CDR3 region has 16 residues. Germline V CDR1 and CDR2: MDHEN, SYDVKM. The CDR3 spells CASSLFPGNKAGELFF. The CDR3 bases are TGTGCCAGCAGTTTATTCCCAGGGAACAAGGCCGGGGAGCTGTTTTTT.

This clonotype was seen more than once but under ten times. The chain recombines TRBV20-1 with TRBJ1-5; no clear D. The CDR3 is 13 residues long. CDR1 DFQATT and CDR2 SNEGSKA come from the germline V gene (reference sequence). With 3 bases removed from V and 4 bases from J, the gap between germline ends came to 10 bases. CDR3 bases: TGCAGTGCTAGGTGGGCGGCGAATCAGCCCCAGCATTTT. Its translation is CSARWAANQPQHF.

Written as DNA, the CDR3 is TGTGCCTGCCGACAGGGGGTACAAGAGACCCAGTACTTC. Its translation: CACRQGVQETQYF. The V and J genes are TRBV6-6 and TRBJ2-5, with 9 bases matching TRBD1. CDR1 is MNHNY and CDR2 is SVGAGI in the germline V gene (reference sequence). The V and J ends lost 11 bases and 2 bases, in that order; junction bases with no gene match: 6. There are 13 residues in the CDR3.

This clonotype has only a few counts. The CDR3 spells CASSTGQGVVYGYTF. The CDR3, as DNA: TGTGCCAGCAGTACGGGACAGGGGGTAGTCTATGGCTACACCTTC. This sequence joins TRBV27 and TRBJ1-2; 11 nucleotides align to TRBD1. The germline V gene has CDR1 MNHEY and CDR2 SMNVEV (reference sequence). The CDR3 loop spans 15 amino acids. Germline trimming cut 5 bases from V and 4 bases from J; bases unmatched to any gene: 6.

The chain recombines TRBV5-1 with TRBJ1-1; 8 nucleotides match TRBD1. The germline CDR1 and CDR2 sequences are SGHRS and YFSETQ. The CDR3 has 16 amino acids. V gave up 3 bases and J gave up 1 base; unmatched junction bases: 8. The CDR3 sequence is CASSYGFQGANTEAFF. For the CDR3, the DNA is TGCGCCAGCAGCTACGGTTTCCAGGGGGCGAACACTGAAGCTTTCTTT. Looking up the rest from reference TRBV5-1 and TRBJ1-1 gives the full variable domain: KAGVTQTPRYLIKTRGQQVTLSCSPISGHRSVSWYQQTPGQGLQFLFEYFSETQRNKGNFPGRFSGRQFSNSRSEMNVSTLELGDSALYLCASSYGFQGANTEAFFGQGTRLTVV.

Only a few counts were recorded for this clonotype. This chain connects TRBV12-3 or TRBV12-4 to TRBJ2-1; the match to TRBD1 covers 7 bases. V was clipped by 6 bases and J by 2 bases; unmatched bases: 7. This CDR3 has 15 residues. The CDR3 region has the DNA TGTGCCAGCAGGTCCGGGACAGCTACCTACAATGAGCAGTTCTTC. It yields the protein CASRSGTATYNEQFF.

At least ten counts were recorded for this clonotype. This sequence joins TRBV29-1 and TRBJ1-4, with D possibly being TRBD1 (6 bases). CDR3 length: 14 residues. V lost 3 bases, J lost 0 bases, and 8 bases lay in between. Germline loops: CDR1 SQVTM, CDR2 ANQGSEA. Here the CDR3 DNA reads TGCAGCGTTGAGGACAGTGCAACTAATGAAAAACTGTTTTTT. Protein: CSVEDSATNEKLFF.

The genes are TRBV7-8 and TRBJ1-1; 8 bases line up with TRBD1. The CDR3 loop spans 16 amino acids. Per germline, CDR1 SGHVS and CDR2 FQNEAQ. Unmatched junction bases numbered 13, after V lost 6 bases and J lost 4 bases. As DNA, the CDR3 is TGTGCCAGCAGGAGGGGGGGGGCAGGGGGCGTCACTGAAGCTTTCTTT. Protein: CASRRGGAGGVTEAFF.

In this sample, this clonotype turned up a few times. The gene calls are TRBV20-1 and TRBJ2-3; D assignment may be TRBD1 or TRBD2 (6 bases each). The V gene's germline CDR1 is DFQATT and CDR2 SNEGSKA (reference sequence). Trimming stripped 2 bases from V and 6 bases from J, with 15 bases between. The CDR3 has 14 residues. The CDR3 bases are TGCAGTGCTAGACGGGGGCAGAGCTGGGATACGCAGTATTTT. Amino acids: CSARRGQSWDTQYF.

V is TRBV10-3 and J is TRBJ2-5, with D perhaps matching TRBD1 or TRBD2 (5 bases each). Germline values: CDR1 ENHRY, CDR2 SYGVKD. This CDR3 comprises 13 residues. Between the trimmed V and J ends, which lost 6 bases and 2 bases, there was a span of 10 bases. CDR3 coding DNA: TGTGCCATCAGGGGGGACGGTCAAGAGACCCAGTACTTC. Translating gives CAIRGDGQETQYF.

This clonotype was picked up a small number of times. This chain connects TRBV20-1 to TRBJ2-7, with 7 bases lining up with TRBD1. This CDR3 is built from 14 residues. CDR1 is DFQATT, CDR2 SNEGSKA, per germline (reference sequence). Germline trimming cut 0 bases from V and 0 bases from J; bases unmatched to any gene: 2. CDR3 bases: TGCAGTGCTAGAGAGGGACAGAACTCCTACGAGCAGTACTTC. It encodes CSAREGQNSYEQYF.

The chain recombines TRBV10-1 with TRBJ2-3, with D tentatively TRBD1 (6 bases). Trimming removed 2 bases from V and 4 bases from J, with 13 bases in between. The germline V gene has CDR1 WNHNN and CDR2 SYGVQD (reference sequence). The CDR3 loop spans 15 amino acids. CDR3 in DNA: TGCGCCAGCAGTGAGGGGGGCGCCGGAGCAGATACGCAGTATTTT. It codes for CASSEGGAGADTQYF.

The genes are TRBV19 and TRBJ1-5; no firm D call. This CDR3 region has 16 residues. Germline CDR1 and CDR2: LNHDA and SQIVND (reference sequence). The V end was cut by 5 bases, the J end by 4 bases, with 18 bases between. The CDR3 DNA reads TGTGCCAGTAGTGGCGGACGATTCCAAAGTAATCAGCCCCAGCATTTT. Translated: CASSGGRFQSNQPQHF.

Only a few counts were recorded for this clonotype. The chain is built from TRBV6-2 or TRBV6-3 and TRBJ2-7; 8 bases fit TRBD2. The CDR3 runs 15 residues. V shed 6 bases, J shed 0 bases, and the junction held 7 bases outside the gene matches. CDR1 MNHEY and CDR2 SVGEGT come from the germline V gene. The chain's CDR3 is CASSRLAQSSYEQYF. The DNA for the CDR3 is TGTGCCAGCAGCCGACTAGCGCAAAGCTCCTACGAGCAGTACTTC.

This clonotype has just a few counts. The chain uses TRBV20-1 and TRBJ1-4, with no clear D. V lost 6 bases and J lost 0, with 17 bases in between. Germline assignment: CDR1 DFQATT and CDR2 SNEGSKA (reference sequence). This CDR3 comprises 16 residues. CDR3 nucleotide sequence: TGCAGTGCCCAAAAGGGTCTCGGCTCAACTAATGAAAAACTGTTTTTT. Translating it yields CSAQKGLGSTNEKLFF.

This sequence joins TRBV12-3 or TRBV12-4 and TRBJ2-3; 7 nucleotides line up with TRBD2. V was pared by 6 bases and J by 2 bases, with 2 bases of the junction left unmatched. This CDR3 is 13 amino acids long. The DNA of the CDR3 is TGTGCCAGCAGGGGACTAACCACAGATACGCAGTATTTT. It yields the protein CASRGLTTDTQYF.

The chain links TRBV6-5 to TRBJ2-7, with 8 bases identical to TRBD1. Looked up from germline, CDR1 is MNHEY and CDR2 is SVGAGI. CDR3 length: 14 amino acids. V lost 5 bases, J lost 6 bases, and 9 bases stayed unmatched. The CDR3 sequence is CASSLRQGPGEQYF. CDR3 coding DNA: TGTGCCAGCAGTCTACGACAGGGGCCAGGCGAGCAGTACTTC.

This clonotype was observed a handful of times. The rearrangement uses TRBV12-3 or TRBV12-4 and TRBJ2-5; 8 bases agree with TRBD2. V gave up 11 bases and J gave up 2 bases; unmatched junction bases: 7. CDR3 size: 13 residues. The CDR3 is CAVRVAGQETQYF. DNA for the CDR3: TGTGCCGTCAGGGTAGCGGGACAAGAGACCCAGTACTTC.

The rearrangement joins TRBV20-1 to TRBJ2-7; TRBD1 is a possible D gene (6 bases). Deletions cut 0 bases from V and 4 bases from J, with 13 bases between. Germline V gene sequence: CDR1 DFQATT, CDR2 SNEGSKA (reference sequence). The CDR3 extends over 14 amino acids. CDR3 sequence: CSARDHPGVYEQYF. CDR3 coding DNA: TGCAGTGCTAGAGATCACCCAGGGGTGTACGAGCAGTACTTC.

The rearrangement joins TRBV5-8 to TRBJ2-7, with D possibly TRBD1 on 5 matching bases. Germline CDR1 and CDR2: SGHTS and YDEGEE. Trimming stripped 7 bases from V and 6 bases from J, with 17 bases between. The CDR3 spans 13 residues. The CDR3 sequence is CASDLIPRVEQYF. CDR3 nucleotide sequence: TGTGCCAGCGACTTAATTCCCAGGGTCGAGCAGTACTTC.

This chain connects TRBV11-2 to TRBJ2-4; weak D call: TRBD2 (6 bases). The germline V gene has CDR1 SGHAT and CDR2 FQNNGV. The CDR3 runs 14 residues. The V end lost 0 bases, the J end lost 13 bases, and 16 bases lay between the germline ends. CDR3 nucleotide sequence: TGTGCCAGCAGCTTAGATGGTCACGTCGGGGGACAGTACTTC. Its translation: CASSLDGHVGGQYF.

Here the CDR3 DNA reads TGTGCCAGCAGCGAGGGACTAGCGGGGGACCGGGAGACCCAGTACTTC. Its protein product is CASSEGLAGDRETQYF. The J gene is TRBJ2-5, the V gene TRBV11-3; 14 nucleotides agree with TRBD2. V lost 5 bases and J lost 5; bases outside the gene matches: 7. Germline-derived CDR1 and CDR2 are SGHNT and YENEEA. The CDR3 has 16 residues.

The CDR3 loop reads CASSSPMLNTEAFF. CDR3 nucleotide sequence: TGTGCCAGCAGTTCCCCGATGCTGAACACTGAAGCTTTCTTT. The rearrangement uses TRBV12-3 or TRBV12-4 and TRBJ1-1; no reliable D call. Trimming cost V 4 bases and J 0 bases, with 9 bases left between them. The length of the CDR3 is 14 residues.

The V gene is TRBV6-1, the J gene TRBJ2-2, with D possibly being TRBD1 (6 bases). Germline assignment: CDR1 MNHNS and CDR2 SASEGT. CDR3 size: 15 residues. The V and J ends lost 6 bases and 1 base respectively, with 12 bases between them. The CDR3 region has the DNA TGTGCCAGCAGCGAGGGGGACCGGAACACCGGGGAGCTGTTTTTT. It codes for CASSEGDRNTGELFF.